This TCR beta chain emerged from a study of cytomegalovirus exposure and HLA in healthy donors. PCR amplification relied on 60 Vbeta primers (plus 13 Jbeta primers). Repertoires were generated with immunoSEQ multiplex PCR, while TCRdb's copy carries only in-frame clones and drops some. The top ten hold 1.9% of the sample, which has about 110,000 clones, over 15% seen once. V gave up 8 bases and J gave up 4 bases, with 5 bases separating them. The germline V gene has CDR1 SGHVT and CDR2 SQSDAQ. This CDR3 region has 10 residues. In its sample, this clone was seen many times. The genes are TRBV7-4 and TRBJ2-5; D unclear. Input material: PBMCs. The sequence was collected from a young woman in good health and CMV-seronegative. CDR3 amino acids: CASPRETQYF. CDR3 in DNA: TGTGCCAGCCCGCGAGAGACCCAGTACTTC.